Sequencing of this TCR beta chain was carried out in a study of blood T cells in healthy people across ages. Background on the study: Template switching retrieved approximately one barcoded beta molecule for each two T cells. Broader study findings: Naive T cell percentage strongly correlated with TCR beta diversity. Age brought a roughly linear fall in TCR beta diversity measured per million T cells.

Then a second PCR, running about 6 to 11 cycles, was carried out with a sample-barcoded 5' primer and a J-beta primer mix. Using its own MiXCR run on the 5' RACE reads, TCRdb lists one record per CDR3 protein. The sample yields under 950,000 distinct CDR3 sequences, about 20% seen once. The CDR3 extends over 15 amino acids. Looked up from germline, CDR1 is MNHEY and CDR2 is SMNVEV (reference sequence). V trimming: 1 base; J trimming: 9 bases; junction bases outside the gene matches: 6. In the case of this clonotype: Its antigen is currently unknown.

The receptor's source is a man in his sixties or seventies in good health. V gene TRBV27 combines with J gene TRBJ1-6; 7 bases fit TRBD1. The material sequenced was blood. The CDR3 nucleotides read TGTGCCAGCAGTTTATTTCGGGACAGACCTTCACCCCTCCACTTT. It translates to CASSLFRDRPSPLHF.